Following are 17 T cell receptor beta chains from one sample sequenced in a study of blood T cell repertoires in COVID-19. The assay was immunoSEQ multiplex PCR, and TCRdb's table has in-frame clones only and misses some. The sample lists about 230,000 clones, about 90% seen once, with 3% to 3.5% in the top ten. Input material: PBMCs or T cells enriched from blood (not recorded which). Receptors were obtained from a woman aged 45-65 years in a cohort exposed to, infected with or recovered from COVID-19 (not recorded which).

Details on this clone: Other DNA variants within this sample encode the same CDR3. The chain couples TRBV7-2 to TRBJ2-1, with TRBD2 identical over 10 bases. V gave up 1 base and J gave up 4 bases; unmatched junction bases: 1. Germline CDR1 is SGHTA and CDR2 is FQGNSA. The CDR3 runs 15 residues. DNA for the CDR3: TGTGCCAGCAGCTTAGAGCGGGGGGGTTACAATGAGCAGTTCTTC. Protein product: CASSLERGGYNEQFF.

V and J are TRBV7-6 and TRBJ2-5; the D gene is possibly TRBD1 (5 bases). CDR3 length equals 15 residues. CDR1 and CDR2 from the germline V gene are SGHVS and FNYEAQ. V shed 6 bases and J shed 5 bases, with 19 bases lying between them. CDR3 DNA: TGTGCCAGCAGTTACAACTCAGGGTTTGGGGAGACCCAGTACTTC. Translation gives CASSYNSGFGETQYF. Variable domain in full (rest from reference TRBV7-6 and TRBJ2-5): GAGVSQSPRYKVTKRGQDVALRCDPISGHVSLYWYRQALGQGPEFLTYFNYEAQQDKSGLPNDRFSAERPEGSISTLTIQRTEQRDSAMYRCASSYNSGFGETQYFGPGTRLLVL.

The rearrangement uses TRBV4-3 and TRBJ1-2, with TRBD1 matching 8 bases. The CDR3 loop spans 16 amino acids. V lost 0 bases, J lost 6 bases, and 9 bases stayed unmatched. Germline V lookup: CDR1 LGHNA, CDR2 YSLEER. CDR3 in amino acids: CASSQELTGTGHGYTF. The CDR3 nucleotides are TGCGCCAGCAGCCAAGAGCTCACCGGGACAGGACATGGCTACACCTTC.

J is TRBJ2-1 and V is TRBV11-3; 7 bases are shared with TRBD1. Germline V gene data show CDR1 as SGHNT and CDR2 as YENEEA. After removal of 9 bases from V and 12 bases from J, the junction contained 8 bases not matched to a gene. CDR3 length: 11 residues. The CDR3 DNA reads TGTGCCAGTGGGGACAGAATACCGCAGTTCTTC. Translating it yields CASGDRIPQFF.

CDR3 sequence (DNA): TGTGCCAGCAGCTCTCATGGGGGGGCTCGCGACGAGCAGTACTTC. Its translation is CASSSHGGARDEQYF. The chain joins TRBV7-9 to TRBJ2-7; possibly TRBD2 for D (7 bases). CDR1 is SEHNR, CDR2 FQNEAQ, per germline (reference sequence). V was shortened by 4 bases and J by 5 bases, with 18 bases between the two germline ends. The CDR3 extends over 15 amino acids.

The V gene is TRBV11-3, the J gene TRBJ2-2, with TRBD1 matching over 7 bases. With V trimmed by 5 bases and J by 3 bases, 9 bases remained unmatched. The CDR3 totals 16 residues. Germline V gene lookup returns CDR1 SGHNT and CDR2 YENEEA. This chain's CDR3 is CASSRRQGRDTGELFF. The CDR3 DNA is TGTGCCAGCAGCCGTCGACAGGGCCGGGACACCGGGGAGCTGTTTTTT.

The genes are TRBV7-9 and TRBJ1-2; D may be TRBD1 (5 bases). Looked up from germline, CDR1 is SEHNR and CDR2 is FQNEAQ (reference sequence). This CDR3 has 14 amino acids. V was cut by 3 bases and J by 6 bases, with 14 bases left in between. The DNA of the CDR3 is TGTGCCAGCAGCTTGGGTCCGTCAGGGAATGGCTACACCTTC. It is translated as CASSLGPSGNGYTF.

This rearrangement joins TRBV2 to TRBJ2-5; TRBD2 agrees at 14 bases. V lost 7 bases, J lost 4 bases, and 8 bases stayed unmatched. The CDR3 covers 16 residues. Germline V gives CDR1 SNHLY, CDR2 FYNNEI. CDR3 in amino acids: CASIPGLAGARETQYF. The CDR3 DNA reads TGTGCCAGCATTCCGGGACTAGCGGGGGCCCGAGAGACCCAGTACTTC.

This chain links TRBV5-1 with TRBJ1-4, with D possibly matching TRBD1 (6 bases). Per the germline V gene, CDR1 is SGHRS and CDR2 is YFSETQ. The CDR3 is made up of 14 amino acids. Trimming pared 5 bases from V and 7 bases from J, leaving 15 bases between. The CDR3 DNA reads as TGCGCCAGCAGGCCCGGGACAACCATTGAAAAACTGTTTTTT. It translates to CASRPGTTIEKLFF.

This sequence joins TRBV9 and TRBJ1-4; TRBD1 matches at 11 bases. Germline values: CDR1 SGDLS, CDR2 YYNGEE. The junction had 2 bases not matched to a gene; V was cut back by 2 bases and J by 8 bases. CDR3 length equals 14 residues. The CDR3 region is CASSVGQGAEKLFF. The CDR3 DNA follows: TGTGCCAGCAGCGTCGGACAGGGGGCCGAAAAACTGTTTTTT.

V usage is TRBV10-2 and J usage is TRBJ2-3; 9 bases map to TRBD2. The CDR3 loop spans 16 amino acids. Germline loops: CDR1 WSHSY, CDR2 SAAADI. Trimming took 6 bases from V and 4 from J; bases not matched to a gene: 11. This CDR3 reads CASSETSGYSSDTQYF. DNA for the CDR3: TGCGCCAGCAGCGAGACTAGCGGTTATTCGTCAGATACGCAGTATTTT.

This chain connects TRBV6-5 to TRBJ1-5; no clear D gene. Trimming took 6 bases from V and 4 from J, leaving 13 bases between them. The germline gives CDR1 MNHEY, CDR2 SVGAGI. CDR3 length: 14 residues. The CDR3 loop reads CASSGEGWNQPQHF. The CDR3 DNA reads TGTGCCAGCAGCGGGGAGGGTTGGAATCAGCCCCAGCATTTT.

The gene calls are TRBV6-5 and TRBJ1-1; 10 bases fit TRBD1. Looked up from germline, CDR1 is MNHEY and CDR2 is SVGAGI. This CDR3 comprises 11 residues. V trimming: 8 bases; J trimming: 10 bases; junction bases outside the gene matches: 4. CDR3 bases: TGTGCCAGCGACAGGGGGCTTGGAGCTTTCTTT. It encodes CASDRGLGAFF.

J is TRBJ2-3 and V is TRBV29-1, with a possible D match to TRBD2 (6 bases). Germline CDR1 reads SQVTM; CDR2 reads ANQGSEA. The CDR3 consists of 13 residues. The V and J ends lost 3 bases and 5 bases respectively, with 12 bases between them. The CDR3 DNA follows: TGCAGCGTTGAGTTGCTAGCGCGAGATACGCAGTATTTT. Its protein is CSVELLARDTQYF.

The V and J genes are TRBV7-2 and TRBJ2-2, with D unclear. The CDR3 consists of 12 residues. Germline-derived CDR1 and CDR2 are SGHTA and FQGNSA. Trimming shortened V by 2 bases and J by 7 bases, and 5 bases separated the two germline ends. The CDR3 region is CASSLTVGELFF. The CDR3 DNA reads as TGTGCCAGCAGCTTAACAGTCGGGGAGCTGTTTTTT.

In its sample, this clone was seen once. This rearrangement joins TRBV21-1 to TRBJ2-1; TRBD2, as called in the table, went unchecked against the DNA. TRBV21-1 constitutes a pseudogene. The CDR3 covers 16 residues. The CDR3 DNA reads as TGTGCCAGCAGCAAACGGCCGGCTAGCTCCTACAATGAGCAGTTCTTC. Translating gives CASSKRPASSYNEQFF.

The chain uses TRBV5-1 and TRBJ2-3; TRBD1 might be the D (6 bases). The germline V and J ends were trimmed by 4 bases and 4 bases, with 13 bases remaining between them. Germline CDR1 and CDR2: SGHRS and YFSETQ. This CDR3 contains 14 residues. The CDR3 region is CASSITGFSDTQYF. CDR3 nucleotides: TGCGCCAGCAGCATTACAGGGTTCTCAGATACGCAGTATTTT. Filled out from reference TRBV5-1 and TRBJ2-3, the complete variable domain reads KAGVTQTPRYLIKTRGQQVTLSCSPISGHRSVSWYQQTPGQGLQFLFEYFSETQRNKGNFPGRFSGRQFSNSRSEMNVSTLELGDSALYLCASSITGFSDTQYFGPGTRLTVL.